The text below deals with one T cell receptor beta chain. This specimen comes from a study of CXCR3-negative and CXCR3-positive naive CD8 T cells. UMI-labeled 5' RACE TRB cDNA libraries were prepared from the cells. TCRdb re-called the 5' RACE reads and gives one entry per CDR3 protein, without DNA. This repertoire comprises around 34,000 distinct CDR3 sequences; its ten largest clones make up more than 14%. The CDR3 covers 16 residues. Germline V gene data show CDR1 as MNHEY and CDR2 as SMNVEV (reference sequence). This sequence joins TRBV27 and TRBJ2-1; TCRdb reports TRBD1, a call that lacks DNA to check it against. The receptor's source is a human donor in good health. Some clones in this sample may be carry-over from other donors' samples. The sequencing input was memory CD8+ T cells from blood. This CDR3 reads CASSFPRGYGDNEQFF.